Listed here are 7 T cell receptor beta chains from one sample, sequenced in a study of T-cell reconstitution after alpha-beta-depleted transplantation in children. Unique molecular identifiers tagged the TCRbeta library. Using its own MiXCR run on the PCR reads, TCRdb lists one record per CDR3 protein. Of 200,000 to 250,000 distinct CDR3 sequences listed, roughly 11% were seen once; the top ten hold 28%. The specimen was PBMCs, collected before TCRalphabeta/CD19-depleted stem cell transplant. The receptor source for this set is a child younger than two with acute myeloid leukemia, due to receive a stem cell transplant.

This clonotype was counted at least ten times. V usage is TRBV5-1 and J usage is TRBJ2-7; the D is unclear. This CDR3 comprises 13 residues. Germline values: CDR1 SGHRS, CDR2 YFSETQ. Trimming removed 5 bases from V and 2 bases from J, with 11 bases in between. CDR3 protein: CASRGRVAYEQYF. CDR3 bases: TGCGCCAGCAGAGGTAGGGTTGCCTACGAGCAGTACTTC.

This clonotype occurred many times. The genes are TRBV12-3 or TRBV12-4 and TRBJ2-5, with TRBD1 identical over 7 bases. The junction had 6 bases not matched to a gene; V was cut back by 3 bases and J by 2 bases. The CDR3 has 15 amino acids. The CDR3 coding sequence is TGTGCCAGCAGTTTTCCCCGGACAGGTCAAGAGACCCAGTACTTC. Translating it yields CASSFPRTGQETQYF.

This clonotype was observed at least ten times. The rearrangement uses TRBV28 and TRBJ2-2; 7 bases fit TRBD1. CDR1 MDHEN and CDR2 SYDVKM come from the germline V gene. The CDR3 spans 15 residues. The J segment lost 6 bases and the V segment lost 1 base, leaving 5 bases of the junction unmatched. The DNA of the CDR3 is TGTGCCAGCAGTTTATATCGGGACAGCTCCGGGGAGCTGTTTTTT. Translation: CASSLYRDSSGELFF. The full variable domain, completed using reference TRBV28 and TRBJ2-2, is DVKVTQSSRYLVKRTGEKVFLECVQDMDHENMFWYRQDPGLGLRLIYFSYDVKMKEKGDIPEGYSVSREKKERFSLILESASTNQTSMYLCASSLYRDSSGELFFGEGSRLTVL.

With respect to this clonotype: Just one base apart from a much larger clone, this may be a read error. The gene calls are TRBV28 and TRBJ2-3; either TRBD1 or TRBD2 may fit D (6 bases each). The CDR3 sequence is 14 residues long. Germline V gene data show CDR1 as MDHEN and CDR2 as SYDVKM. CDR3 in amino acids: CANSSGQNTDTQYF. The CDR3 DNA sequence: TGTGCCAACAGTAGCGGACAGAACACAGATACGCAGTATTTT.

This clonotype was seen many times. The CDR3 DNA reads as TGCGCCAGCAGTGAAAGGGGCAGCGGGGAGGACAAAAACATTCAGTACTTC. Its protein product is CASSERGSGEDKNIQYF. The chain joins TRBV10-2 to TRBJ2-4; the match to TRBD2 covers 7 bases. With V trimmed by 3 bases and J by 3 bases, 11 bases remained unmatched. Germline CDR1 and CDR2: WSHSY and SAAADI. CDR3 length: 17 amino acids.

This clonotype was seen once. Since a much larger clone is just one base distant, this may be a read error. The V call is TRBV2, the J call TRBJ2-6; D is ambiguous. The CDR3 extends over 13 amino acids. Germline V gives CDR1 SNHLY, CDR2 FYNNEI. The CDR3 reads CVSTGSGANVLTF. The CDR3 DNA reads TGTGTCAGCACTGGCTCTGGGGCCAACGTCCTGACTTTC.

This clonotype was recorded a few times. DNA for the CDR3: TGCAGTGCTAGAGATACAGCGGGAGGATCCAATGAGCAGTTCTTC. Translated, it gives CSARDTAGGSNEQFF. The chain couples TRBV20-1 to TRBJ2-1; 9 bases match TRBD2. Losses at the gene ends were 0 bases for V and 6 bases for J; bases not matched to a gene: 6. This CDR3 is 15 amino acids long. Germline V gives CDR1 DFQATT, CDR2 SNEGSKA (reference sequence).